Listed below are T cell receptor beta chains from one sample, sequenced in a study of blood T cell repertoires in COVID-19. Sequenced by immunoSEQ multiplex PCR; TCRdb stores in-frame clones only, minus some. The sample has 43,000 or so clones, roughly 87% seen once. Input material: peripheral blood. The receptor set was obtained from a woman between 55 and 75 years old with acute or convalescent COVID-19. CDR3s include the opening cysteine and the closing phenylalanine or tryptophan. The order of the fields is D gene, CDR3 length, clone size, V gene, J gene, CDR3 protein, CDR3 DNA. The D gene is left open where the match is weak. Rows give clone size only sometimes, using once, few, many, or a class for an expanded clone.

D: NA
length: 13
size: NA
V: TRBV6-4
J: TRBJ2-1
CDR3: CASSEVEGNEQFF
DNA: TGTGCCAGCAGTGAGGTAGAGGGCAATGAGCAGTTCTTC

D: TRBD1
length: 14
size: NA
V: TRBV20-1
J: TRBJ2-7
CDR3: CSASPGTGGHEQYF
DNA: TGCAGTGCTAGTCCCGGGACAGGGGGACACGAGCAGTACTTC

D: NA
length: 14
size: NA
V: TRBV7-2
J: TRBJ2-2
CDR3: CASRYRAVAGELFF
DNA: TGTGCCAGCAGGTACAGGGCGGTGGCCGGGGAGCTGTTTTTT

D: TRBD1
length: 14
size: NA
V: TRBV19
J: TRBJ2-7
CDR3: CASSRDRGPYEQYF
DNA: TGTGCCAGTAGTCGGGACAGGGGGCCCTACGAGCAGTACTTC

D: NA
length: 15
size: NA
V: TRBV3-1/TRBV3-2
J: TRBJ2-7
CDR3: CASSREQGIKPEQYF
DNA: TGTGCCAGCAGCCGAGAACAGGGAATAAAACCCGAGCAGTACTTC

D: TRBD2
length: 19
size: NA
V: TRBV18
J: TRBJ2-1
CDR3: CASSPSGLAGGPGYNEQFF
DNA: TGTGCCAGCTCACCATCGGGACTAGCGGGGGGGCCGGGGTACAATGAGCAGTTCTTC

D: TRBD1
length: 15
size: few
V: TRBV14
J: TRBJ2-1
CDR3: CASSLTGGWYNEQFF
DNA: TGTGCCAGCAGCCTGACAGGGGGCTGGTACAATGAGCAGTTCTTC

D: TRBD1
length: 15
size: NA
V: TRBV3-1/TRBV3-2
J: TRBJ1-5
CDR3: CASSQGTGGRQPQHF
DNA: TGTGCCAGCAGCCAAGGGACAGGGGGCAGGCAGCCCCAGCATTTT

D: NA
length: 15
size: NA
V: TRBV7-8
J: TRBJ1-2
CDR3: CASTQSEGTNYGYTF
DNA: TGTGCCAGCACCCAATCCGAGGGTACTAACTATGGCTACACCTTC

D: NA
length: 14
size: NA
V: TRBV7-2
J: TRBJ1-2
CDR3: CASSLVSTTNGYTF
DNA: TGTGCCAGCAGCTTAGTAAGCACGACTAATGGCTACACCTTC

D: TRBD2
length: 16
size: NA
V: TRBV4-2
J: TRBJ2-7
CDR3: CASSQGLVGSPYEQYF
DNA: TGTGCCAGCAGCCAGGGACTAGTCGGAAGCCCCTACGAGCAGTACTTC

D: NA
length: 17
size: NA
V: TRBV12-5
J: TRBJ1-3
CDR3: CASGLVLRGLSGNTIYF
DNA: TGTGCTAGTGGTTTGGTGTTAAGGGGCCTCTCTGGAAACACCATATATTTT

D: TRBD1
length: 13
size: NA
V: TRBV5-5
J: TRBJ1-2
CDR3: CASSTGQGNGYTF
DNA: TGTGCCAGCAGTACTGGACAGGGGAATGGCTACACCTTC

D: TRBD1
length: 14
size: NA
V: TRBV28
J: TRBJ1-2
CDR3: CASSLLTGNYGYTF
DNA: TGTGCCAGCAGTCTCCTGACAGGGAACTATGGCTACACCTTC

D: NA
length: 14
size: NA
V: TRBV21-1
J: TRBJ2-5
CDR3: CASSKNRVRWTQYF
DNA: TGTGCCAGCAGCAAAAACAGGGTAAGATGGACCCAGTACTTC

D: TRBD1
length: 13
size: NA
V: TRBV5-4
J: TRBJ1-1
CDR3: CASSQDRSTEAFF
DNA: TGTGCCAGCAGCCAGGACAGGTCCACTGAAGCTTTCTTT

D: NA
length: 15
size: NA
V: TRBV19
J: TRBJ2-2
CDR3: CASSPRTADTGELFF
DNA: TGTGCCAGCTCCCCCAGGACAGCAGACACCGGGGAGCTGTTTTTT

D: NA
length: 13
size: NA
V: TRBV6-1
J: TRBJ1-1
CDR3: CASSERGWVGAFF
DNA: TGTGCCAGCAGTGAACGGGGGTGGGTAGGAGCTTTCTTT

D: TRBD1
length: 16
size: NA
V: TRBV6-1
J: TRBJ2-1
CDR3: CASSEVAGQGSDEQFF
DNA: TGTGCCAGCAGTGAAGTTGCGGGACAGGGTAGCGATGAGCAGTTCTTC

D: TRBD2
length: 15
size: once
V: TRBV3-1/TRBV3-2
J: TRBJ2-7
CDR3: CASSHSISGAYEQYF
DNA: TGTGCCAGCAGCCACTCGATTAGCGGGGCCTACGAGCAGTACTTC

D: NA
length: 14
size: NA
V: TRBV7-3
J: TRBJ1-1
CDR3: CASSLQVWNTEAFF
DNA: TGTGCCAGCAGCCTACAGGTTTGGAACACTGAAGCTTTCTTT

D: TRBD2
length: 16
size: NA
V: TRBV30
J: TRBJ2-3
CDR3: CAWSPYSGGRTDTQYF
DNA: TGTGCCTGGAGTCCATATAGCGGGGGTCGGACAGATACGCAGTATTTT

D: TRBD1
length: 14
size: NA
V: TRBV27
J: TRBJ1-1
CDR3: CASSFGQGDTEAFF
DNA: TGTGCCAGCAGTTTCGGACAGGGGGACACTGAAGCTTTCTTT

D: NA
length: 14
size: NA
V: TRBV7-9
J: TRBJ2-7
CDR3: CASSLAGTSYEQYF
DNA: TGTGCCAGCAGCTTAGCCGGTACCTCCTACGAGCAGTACTTC

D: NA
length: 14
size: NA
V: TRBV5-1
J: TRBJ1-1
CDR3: CASSLGRGGTEAFF
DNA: TGCGCCAGCAGCTTAGGGAGAGGGGGCACTGAAGCTTTCTTT

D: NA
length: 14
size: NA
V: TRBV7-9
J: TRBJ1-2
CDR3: CASSSKTGNYGYTF
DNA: TGTGCCAGCAGCTCGAAGACCGGGAACTATGGCTACACCTTC

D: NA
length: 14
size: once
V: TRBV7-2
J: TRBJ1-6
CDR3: CASILGGANSPLHF
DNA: TGTGCCAGCATCCTGGGCGGGGCCAATTCACCCCTCCACTTT

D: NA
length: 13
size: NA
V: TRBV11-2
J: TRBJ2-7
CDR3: CASSRQEAYEQYF
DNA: TGTGCCAGCAGCCGACAGGAGGCCTACGAGCAGTACTTC

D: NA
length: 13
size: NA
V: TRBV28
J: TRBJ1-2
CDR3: CASSLSGSNGYTF
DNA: TGTGCCAGCAGTTTGTCAGGGTCCAACGGCTACACCTTC

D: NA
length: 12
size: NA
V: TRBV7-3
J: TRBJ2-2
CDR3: CASSPGDGELFF
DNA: TGTGCCAGCAGCCCAGGGGACGGGGAGCTGTTTTTT

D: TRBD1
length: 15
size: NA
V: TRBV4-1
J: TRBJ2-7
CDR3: CASSQGDRGLYEQYF
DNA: TGCGCCAGCAGCCAGGGAGACAGGGGGCTTTACGAGCAGTACTTC

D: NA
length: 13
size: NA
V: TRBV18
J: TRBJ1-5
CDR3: CASSQDRRQPQHF
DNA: TGTGCCAGCTCACAAGACAGGAGGCAGCCCCAGCATTTT

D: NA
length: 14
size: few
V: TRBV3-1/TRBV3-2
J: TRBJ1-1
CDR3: CASSPTGPNTEAFF
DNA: TGTGCCAGCAGCCCGACGGGTCCGAACACTGAAGCTTTCTTT

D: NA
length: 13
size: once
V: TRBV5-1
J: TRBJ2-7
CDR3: CASKLQDSYEQYF
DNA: TGCGCCAGCAAACTACAGGACTCCTACGAGCAGTACTTC

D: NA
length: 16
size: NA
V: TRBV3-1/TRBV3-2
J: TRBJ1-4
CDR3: CASSQEGGTYSEKLFF
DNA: TGTGCCAGCAGCCAAGAGGGGGGGACGTACTCCGAAAAACTGTTTTTT

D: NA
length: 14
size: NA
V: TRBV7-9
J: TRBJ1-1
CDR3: CASSLRTVNTEAFF
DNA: TGTGCCAGCAGCTTAAGAACAGTTAACACTGAAGCTTTCTTT

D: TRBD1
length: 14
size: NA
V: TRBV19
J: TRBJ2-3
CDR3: CASTTTGGTDTQYF
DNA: TGTGCCAGTACTACAACAGGGGGCACAGATACGCAGTATTTT

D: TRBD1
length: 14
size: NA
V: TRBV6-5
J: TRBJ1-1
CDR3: CASRATGGNAEAFF
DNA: TGTGCCAGCAGGGCAACAGGGGGGAACGCTGAAGCTTTCTTT

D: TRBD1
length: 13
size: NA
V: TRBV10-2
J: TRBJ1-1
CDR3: CASSAYRGAEAFF
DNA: TGCGCCAGCAGCGCGTACAGGGGCGCTGAAGCTTTCTTT

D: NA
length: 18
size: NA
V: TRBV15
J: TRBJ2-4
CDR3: CATSRPLGTLGTKNIQYF
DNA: TGTGCCACCAGCAGACCCCTGGGGACTCTTGGGACCAAAAACATTCAGTACTTC